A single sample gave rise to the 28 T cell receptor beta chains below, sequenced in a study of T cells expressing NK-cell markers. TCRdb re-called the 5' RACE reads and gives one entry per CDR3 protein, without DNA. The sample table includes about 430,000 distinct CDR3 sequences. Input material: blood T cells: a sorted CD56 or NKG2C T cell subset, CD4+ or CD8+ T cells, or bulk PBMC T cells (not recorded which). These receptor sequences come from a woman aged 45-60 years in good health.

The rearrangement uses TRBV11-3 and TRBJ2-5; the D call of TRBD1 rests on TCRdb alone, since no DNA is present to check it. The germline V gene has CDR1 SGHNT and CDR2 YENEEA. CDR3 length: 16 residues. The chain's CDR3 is CASSLGSAPGQETQYF. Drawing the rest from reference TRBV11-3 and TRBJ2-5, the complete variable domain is EAGVVQSPRYKIIEKKQPVAFWCNPISGHNTLYWYLQNLGQGPELLIRYENEEAVDDSQLPKDRFSAERLKGVDSTLKIQPAELGDSAVYLCASSLGSAPGQETQYFGPGTRLLVL.

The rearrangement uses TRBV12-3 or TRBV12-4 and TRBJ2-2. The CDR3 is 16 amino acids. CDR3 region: CASSLATFANTGELFF.

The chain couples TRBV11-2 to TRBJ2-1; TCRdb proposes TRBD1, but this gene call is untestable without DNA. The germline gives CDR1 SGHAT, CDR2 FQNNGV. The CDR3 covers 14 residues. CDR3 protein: CASSRGGQNNEQFF.

CDR3 region: CAISDAVSNQPQHF. This chain uses TRBV10-3 with TRBJ1-5. The length of the CDR3 is 14 residues. In germline, CDR1 is ENHRY, CDR2 SYGVKD.

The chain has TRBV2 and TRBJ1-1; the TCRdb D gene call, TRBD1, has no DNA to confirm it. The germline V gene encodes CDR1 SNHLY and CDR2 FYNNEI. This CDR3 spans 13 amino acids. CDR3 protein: CATRGAPNTEAFF.

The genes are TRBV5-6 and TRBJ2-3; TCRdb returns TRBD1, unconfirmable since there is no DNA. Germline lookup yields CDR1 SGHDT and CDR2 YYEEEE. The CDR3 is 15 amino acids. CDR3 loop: CASSFRTGFPDTQYF.

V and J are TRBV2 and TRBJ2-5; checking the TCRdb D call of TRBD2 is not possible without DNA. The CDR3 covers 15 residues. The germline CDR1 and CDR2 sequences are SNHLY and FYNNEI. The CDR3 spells CASRELAGEIETQYF.

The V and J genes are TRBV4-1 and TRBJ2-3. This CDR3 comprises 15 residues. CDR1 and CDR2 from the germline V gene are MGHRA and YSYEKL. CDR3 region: CASSQATTSTDTQYF.

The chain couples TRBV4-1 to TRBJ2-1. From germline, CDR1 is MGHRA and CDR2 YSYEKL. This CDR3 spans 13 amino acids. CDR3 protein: CASSQGALNEQFF.

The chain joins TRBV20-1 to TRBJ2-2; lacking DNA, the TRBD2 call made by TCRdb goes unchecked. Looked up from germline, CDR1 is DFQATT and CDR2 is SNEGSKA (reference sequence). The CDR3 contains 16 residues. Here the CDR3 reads CSAISGRNLHTGELFF.

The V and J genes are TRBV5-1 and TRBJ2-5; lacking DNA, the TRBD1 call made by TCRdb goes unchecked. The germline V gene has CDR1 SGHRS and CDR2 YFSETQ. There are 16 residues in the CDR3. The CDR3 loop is CASSGGTLVYQETQYF.

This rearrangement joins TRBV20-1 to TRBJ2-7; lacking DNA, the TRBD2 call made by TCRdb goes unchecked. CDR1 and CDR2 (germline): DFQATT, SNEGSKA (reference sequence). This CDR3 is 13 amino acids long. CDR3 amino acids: CSAAGDPPYEQYF.

The CDR3 is CASSQVPSGRGYEQYF. The rearrangement links TRBV3-1 to TRBJ2-7; TCRdb's D call, TRBD2, is unchecked because there is no DNA. This CDR3 is built from 16 residues. Looked up from germline, CDR1 is LGHDT and CDR2 is YNNKEL (reference sequence).

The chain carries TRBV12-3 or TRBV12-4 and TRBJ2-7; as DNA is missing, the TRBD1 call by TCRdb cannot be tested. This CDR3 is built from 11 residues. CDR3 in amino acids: CASRTQGEQYF.

The CDR3 here is CSARDSAALETQYF. The chain uses TRBV20-1 and TRBJ2-5. Germline loops: CDR1 DFQATT, CDR2 SNEGSKA (reference sequence). CDR3 size: 14 residues.

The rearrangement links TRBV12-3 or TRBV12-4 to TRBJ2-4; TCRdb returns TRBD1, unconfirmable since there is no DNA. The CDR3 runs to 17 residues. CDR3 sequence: CASSLKVGERVGNIQYF.

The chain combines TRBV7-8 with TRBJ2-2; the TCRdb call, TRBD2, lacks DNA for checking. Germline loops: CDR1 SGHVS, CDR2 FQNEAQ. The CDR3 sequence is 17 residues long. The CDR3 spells CASSFGAGGSNTGELFF.

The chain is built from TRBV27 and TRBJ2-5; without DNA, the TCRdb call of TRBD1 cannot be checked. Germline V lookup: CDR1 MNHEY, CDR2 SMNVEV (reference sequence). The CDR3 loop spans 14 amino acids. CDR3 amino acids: CASSFEGRRETQYF.

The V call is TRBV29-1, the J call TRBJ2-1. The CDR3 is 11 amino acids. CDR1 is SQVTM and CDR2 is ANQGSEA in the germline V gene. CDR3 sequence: CSVGTLNEQFF.

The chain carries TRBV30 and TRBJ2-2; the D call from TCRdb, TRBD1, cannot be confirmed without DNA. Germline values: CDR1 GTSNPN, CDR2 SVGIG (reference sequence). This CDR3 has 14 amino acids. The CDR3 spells CAWKVGMFTGELFF.

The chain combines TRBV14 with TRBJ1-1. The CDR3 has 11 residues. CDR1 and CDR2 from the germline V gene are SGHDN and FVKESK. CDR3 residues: CASSQFSEAFF.

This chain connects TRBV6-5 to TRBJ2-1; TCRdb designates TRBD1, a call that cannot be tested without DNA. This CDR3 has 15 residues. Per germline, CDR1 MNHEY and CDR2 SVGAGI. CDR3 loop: CASSPTGTGYNEQFF.

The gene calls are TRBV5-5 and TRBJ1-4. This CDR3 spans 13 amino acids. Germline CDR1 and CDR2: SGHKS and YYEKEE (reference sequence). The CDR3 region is CASSLASTEKLFF.

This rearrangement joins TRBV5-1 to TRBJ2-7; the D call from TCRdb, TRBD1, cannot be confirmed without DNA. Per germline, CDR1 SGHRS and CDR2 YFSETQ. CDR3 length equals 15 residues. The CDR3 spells CASSSGGTGSYEQYF.

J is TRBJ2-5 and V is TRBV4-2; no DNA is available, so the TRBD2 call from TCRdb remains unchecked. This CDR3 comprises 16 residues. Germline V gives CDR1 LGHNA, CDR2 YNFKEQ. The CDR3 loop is CASSQGGEGYGVAQYF.

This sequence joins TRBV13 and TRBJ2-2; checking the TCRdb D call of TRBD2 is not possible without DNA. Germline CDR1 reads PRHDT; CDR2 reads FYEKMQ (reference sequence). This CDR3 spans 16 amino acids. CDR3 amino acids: CASSLGRQRETGELFF.

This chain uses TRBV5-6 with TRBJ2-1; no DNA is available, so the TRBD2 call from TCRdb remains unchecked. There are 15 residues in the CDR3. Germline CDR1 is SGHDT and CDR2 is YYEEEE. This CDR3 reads CASSFRAPSYNEQFF.

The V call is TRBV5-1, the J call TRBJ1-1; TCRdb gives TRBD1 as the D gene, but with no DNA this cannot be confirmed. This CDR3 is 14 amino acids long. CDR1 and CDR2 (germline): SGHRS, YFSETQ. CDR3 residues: CASSSGDPNTEAFF.